This T cell receptor beta chain appears in the sequencing data of a study of T cells in localized non-small cell lung cancer. Study-wide results and limits: Turning up in adjacent lung were a median about 56 of the top 100 tumor clones. Among the tissues sampled, uninvolved adjacent lung had the highest T cell clonality, above tumor.

V lost 4 bases, J lost 4 bases, and 19 bases lay in between. The CDR3 length is 16 residues. CDR1 and CDR2 from the germline V gene are MDHEN and SYDVKM. Sequencing used immunoSEQ multiplex PCR; TCRdb keeps in-frame clones, though not all of them. The table shows about 21,000 clones, with 88% occurring only once. Concerning this clone: Its specificity is unknown.

This sequence originates from a male donor at least 60 years old with stage II lung adenocarcinoma. The sequences come from peripheral blood mononuclear cells, collected before any cancer treatment. V is TRBV28 and J is TRBJ1-2; D is ambiguous. This chain's CDR3 is CASSSPRLITSYGYTF. In DNA, the CDR3 is TGTGCCAGCAGTTCTCCCAGACTGATAACCTCCTATGGCTACACCTTC.